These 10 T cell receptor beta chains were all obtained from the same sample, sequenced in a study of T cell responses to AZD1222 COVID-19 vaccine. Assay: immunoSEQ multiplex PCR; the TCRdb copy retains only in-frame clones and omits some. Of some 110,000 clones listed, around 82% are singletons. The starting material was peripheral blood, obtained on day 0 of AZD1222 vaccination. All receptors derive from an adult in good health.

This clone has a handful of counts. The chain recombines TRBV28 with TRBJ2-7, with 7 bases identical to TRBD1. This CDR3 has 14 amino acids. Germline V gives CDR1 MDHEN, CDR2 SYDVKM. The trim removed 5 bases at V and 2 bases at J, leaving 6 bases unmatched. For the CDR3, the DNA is TGTGCCAGCAGTAGCCGGGACAGCACCTACGAGCAGTACTTC. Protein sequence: CASSSRDSTYEQYF.

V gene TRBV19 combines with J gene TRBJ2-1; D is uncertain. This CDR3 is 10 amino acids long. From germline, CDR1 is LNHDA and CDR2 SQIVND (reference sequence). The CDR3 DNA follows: TGTGCGGTGGGTTACAATGAGCAGTTCTTC. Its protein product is CAVGYNEQFF.

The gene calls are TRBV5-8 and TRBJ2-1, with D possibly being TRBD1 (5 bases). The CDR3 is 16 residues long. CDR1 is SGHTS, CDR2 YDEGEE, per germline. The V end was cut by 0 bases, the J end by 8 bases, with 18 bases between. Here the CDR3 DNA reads TGTGCCAGCAGCTTGGGACTTACTCAGGGAAACGATGAGCAGTTCTTC. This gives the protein CASSLGLTQGNDEQFF.

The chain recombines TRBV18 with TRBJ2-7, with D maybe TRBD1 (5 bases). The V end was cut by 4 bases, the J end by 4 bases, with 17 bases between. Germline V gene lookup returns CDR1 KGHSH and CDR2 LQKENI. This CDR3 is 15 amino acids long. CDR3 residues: CASSQQESGAYEQYF. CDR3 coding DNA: TGTGCCAGCTCACAACAGGAGTCTGGGGCGTACGAGCAGTACTTC.

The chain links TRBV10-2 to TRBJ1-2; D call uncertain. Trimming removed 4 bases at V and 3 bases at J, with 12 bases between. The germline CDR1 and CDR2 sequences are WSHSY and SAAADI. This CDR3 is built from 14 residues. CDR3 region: CASSALVGDYGYTF. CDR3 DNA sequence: TGCGCCAGCAGTGCCCTCGTGGGAGACTATGGCTACACCTTC.

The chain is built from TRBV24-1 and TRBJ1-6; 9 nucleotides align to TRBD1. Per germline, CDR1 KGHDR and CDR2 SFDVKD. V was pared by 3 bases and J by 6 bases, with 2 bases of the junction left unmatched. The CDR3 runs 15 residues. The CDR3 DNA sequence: TGTGCCACCAGTGATCCGACAGGGGGTAATTCACCCCTCCACTTT. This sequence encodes CATSDPTGGNSPLHF.

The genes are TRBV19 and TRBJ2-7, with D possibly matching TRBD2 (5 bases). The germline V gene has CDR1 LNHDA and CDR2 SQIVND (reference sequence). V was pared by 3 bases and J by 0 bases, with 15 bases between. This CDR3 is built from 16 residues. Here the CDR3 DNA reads TGTGCCAGTAGTATCCTAGCCGCCTCCAGCTCCTACGAGCAGTACTTC. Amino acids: CASSILAASSSYEQYF.

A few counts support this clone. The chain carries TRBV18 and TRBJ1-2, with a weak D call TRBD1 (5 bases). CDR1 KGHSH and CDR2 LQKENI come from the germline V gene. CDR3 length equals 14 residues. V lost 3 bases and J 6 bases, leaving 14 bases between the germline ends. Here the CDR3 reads CASSPPGRLDGYTF. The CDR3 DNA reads TGTGCCAGCTCACCCCCGGGACGGTTAGATGGCTACACCTTC.

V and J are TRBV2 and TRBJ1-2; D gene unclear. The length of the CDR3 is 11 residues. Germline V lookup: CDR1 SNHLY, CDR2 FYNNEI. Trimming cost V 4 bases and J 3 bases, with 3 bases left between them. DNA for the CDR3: TGTGCCAGCAGTGCTGACTATGGCTACACCTTC. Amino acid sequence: CASSADYGYTF.

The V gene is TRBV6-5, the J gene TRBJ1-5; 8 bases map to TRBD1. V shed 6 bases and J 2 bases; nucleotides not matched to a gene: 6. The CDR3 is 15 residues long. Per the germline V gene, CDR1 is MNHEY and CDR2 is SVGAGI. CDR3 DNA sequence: TGTGCCAGCAGCTTGACAGGGGCCCGCAATCAGCCCCAGCATTTT. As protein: CASSLTGARNQPQHF.